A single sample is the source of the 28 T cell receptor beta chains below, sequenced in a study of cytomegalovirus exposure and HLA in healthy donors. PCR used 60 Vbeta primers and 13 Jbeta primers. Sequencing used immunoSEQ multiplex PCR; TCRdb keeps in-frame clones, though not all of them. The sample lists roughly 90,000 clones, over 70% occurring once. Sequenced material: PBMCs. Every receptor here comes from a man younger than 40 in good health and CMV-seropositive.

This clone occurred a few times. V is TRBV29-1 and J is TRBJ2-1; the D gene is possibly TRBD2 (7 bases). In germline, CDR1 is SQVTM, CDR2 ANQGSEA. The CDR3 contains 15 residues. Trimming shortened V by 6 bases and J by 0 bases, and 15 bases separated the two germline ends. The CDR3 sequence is CSVRSGGRSYNEQFF. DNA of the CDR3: TGCAGCGTCCGCTCCGGGGGGCGCTCCTACAATGAGCAGTTCTTC.

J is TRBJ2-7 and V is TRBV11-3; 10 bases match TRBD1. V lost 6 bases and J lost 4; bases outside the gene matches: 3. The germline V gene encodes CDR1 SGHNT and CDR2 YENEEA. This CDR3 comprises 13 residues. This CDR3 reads CASSLDRGYEQYF. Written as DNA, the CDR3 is TGTGCCAGCAGTCTGGACAGGGGGTACGAGCAGTACTTC.

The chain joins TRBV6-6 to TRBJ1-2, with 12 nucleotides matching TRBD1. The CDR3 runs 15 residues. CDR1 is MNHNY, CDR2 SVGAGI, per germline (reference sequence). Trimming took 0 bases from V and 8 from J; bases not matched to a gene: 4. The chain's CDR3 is CASSYSGTGGEGYTF. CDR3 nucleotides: TGTGCCAGCAGTTACTCCGGGACAGGGGGCGAGGGCTACACCTTC.

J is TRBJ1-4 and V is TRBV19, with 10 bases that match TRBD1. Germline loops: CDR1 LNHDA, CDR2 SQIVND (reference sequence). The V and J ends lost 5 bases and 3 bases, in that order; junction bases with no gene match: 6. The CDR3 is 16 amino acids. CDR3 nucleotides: TGTGCCAGTAGTCTGGACAGGGGGGTATCTAATGAAAAACTGTTTTTT. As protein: CASSLDRGVSNEKLFF.

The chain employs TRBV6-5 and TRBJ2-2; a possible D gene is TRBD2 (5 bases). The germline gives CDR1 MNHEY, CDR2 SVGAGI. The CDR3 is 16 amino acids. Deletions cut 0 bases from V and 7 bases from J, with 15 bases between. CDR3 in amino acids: CASSYSRRRGSGELFF. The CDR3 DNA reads TGTGCCAGCAGTTACTCGCGGCGGAGAGGGAGCGGGGAGCTGTTTTTT.

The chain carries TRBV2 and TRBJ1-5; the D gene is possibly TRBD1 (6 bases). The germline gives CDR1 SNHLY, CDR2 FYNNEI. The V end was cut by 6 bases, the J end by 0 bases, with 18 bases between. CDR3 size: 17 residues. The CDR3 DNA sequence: TGTGCCAGCAGCGCAGGGGCGAATTCCTATAGCAATCAGCCCCAGCATTTT. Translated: CASSAGANSYSNQPQHF.

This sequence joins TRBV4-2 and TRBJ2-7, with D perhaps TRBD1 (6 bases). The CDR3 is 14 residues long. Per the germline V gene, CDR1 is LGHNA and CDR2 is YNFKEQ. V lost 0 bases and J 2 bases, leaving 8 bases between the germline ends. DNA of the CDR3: TGTGCCAGCAGCCAAGAGTACAGGGCCTACGAGCAGTACTTC. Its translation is CASSQEYRAYEQYF.

The CDR3 nucleotides read TGTGCCAGCAGCCATATCAGGGGTTCACCCTACGAGCAGTACTTC. Its translation: CASSHIRGSPYEQYF. This chain uses TRBV4-2 with TRBJ2-7; tentative D call: TRBD1 (6 bases). V gave up 3 bases and J gave up 2 bases, with 14 bases separating them. This CDR3 comprises 15 residues. Germline loops: CDR1 LGHNA, CDR2 YNFKEQ.

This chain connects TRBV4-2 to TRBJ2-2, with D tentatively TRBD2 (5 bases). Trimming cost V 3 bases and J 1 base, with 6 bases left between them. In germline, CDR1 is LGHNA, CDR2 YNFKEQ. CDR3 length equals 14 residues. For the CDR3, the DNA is TGTGCCAGCAGCCATCGGGAGAACACCGGGGAGCTGTTTTTT. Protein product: CASSHRENTGELFF.

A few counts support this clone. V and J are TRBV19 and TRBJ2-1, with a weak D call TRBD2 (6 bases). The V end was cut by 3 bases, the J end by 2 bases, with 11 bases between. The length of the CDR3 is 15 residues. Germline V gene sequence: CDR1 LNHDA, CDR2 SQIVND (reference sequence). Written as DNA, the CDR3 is TGTGCCAGTAGTATGCAAGCGGGCGCCTACAATGAGCAGTTCTTC. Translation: CASSMQAGAYNEQFF.

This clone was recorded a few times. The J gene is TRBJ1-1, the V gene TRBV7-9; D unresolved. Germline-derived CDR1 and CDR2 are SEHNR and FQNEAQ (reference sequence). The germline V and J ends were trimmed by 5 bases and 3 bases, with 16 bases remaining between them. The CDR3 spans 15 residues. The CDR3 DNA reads TGTGCCAGCAGCCAAGGACGGGGAAGACACACTGAAGCTTTCTTT. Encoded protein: CASSQGRGRHTEAFF. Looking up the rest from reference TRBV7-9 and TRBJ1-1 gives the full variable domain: DTGVSQNPRHKITKRGQNVTFRCDPISEHNRLYWYRQTLGQGPEFLTYFQNEAQLEKSRLLSDRFSAERPKGSFSTLEIQRTEQGDSAMYLCASSQGRGRHTEAFFGQGTRLTVV.

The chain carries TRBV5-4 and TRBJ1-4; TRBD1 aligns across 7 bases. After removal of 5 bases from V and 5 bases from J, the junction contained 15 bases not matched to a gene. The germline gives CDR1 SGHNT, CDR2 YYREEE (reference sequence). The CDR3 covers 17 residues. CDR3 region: CASSVMGQPRGNEKLFF. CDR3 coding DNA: TGTGCCAGCAGTGTGATGGGACAGCCAAGGGGAAATGAAAAACTGTTTTTT.

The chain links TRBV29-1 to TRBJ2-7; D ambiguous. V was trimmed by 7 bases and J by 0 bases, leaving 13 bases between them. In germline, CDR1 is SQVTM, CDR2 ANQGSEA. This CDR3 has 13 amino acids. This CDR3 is CSARTGSSYEQYF. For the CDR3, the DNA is TGCAGCGCCCGTACCGGTAGCTCCTACGAGCAGTACTTC.

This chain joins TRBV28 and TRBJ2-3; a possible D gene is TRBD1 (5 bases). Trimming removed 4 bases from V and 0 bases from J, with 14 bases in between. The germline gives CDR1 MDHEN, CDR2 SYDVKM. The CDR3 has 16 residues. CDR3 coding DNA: TGTGCCAGCAGTTGGTACCAGGGCCCTAGCACAGATACGCAGTATTTT. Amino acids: CASSWYQGPSTDTQYF.

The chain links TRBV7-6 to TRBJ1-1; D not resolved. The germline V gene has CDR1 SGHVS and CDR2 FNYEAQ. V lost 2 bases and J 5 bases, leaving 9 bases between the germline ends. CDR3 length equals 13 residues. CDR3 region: CASSLNLRTEAFF. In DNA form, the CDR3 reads TGTGCCAGCAGCTTAAACCTGAGGACTGAAGCTTTCTTT.

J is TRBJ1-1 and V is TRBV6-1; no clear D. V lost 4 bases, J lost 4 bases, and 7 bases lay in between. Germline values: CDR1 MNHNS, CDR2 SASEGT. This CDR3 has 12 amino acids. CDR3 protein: CASSALATEAFF. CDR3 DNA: TGTGCCAGCAGTGCCCTAGCCACTGAAGCTTTCTTT.

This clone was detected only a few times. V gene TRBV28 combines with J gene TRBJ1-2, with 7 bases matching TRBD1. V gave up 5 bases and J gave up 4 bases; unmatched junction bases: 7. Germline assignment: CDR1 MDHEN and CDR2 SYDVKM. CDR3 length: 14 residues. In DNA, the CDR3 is TGTGCCAGCAGTCTGACAGGGACGGGCTATGGCTACACCTTC. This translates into CASSLTGTGYGYTF.

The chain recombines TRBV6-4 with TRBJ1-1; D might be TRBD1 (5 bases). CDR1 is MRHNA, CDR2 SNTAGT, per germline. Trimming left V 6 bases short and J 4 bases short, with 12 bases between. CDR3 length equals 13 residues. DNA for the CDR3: TGTGCCAGCAGACCCCAGGGAGGCACTGAAGCTTTCTTT. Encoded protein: CASRPQGGTEAFF.

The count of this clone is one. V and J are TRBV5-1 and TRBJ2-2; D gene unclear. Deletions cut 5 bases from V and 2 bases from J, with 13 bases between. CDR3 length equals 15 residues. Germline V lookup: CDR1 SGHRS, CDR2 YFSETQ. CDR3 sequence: CASRVGSSNTGELFF. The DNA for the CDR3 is TGCGCCAGCAGGGTCGGTTCGAGCAACACCGGGGAGCTGTTTTTT. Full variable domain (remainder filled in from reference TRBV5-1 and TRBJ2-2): KAGVTQTPRYLIKTRGQQVTLSCSPISGHRSVSWYQQTPGQGLQFLFEYFSETQRNKGNFPGRFSGRQFSNSRSEMNVSTLELGDSALYLCASRVGSSNTGELFFGEGSRLTVL.

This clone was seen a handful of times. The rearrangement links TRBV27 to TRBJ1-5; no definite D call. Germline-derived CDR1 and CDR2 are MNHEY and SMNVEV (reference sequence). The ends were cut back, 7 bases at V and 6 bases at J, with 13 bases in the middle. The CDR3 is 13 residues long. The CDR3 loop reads CASTPSAGQPQHF. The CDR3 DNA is TGTGCCAGCACCCCCTCCGCGGGTCAGCCCCAGCATTTT.

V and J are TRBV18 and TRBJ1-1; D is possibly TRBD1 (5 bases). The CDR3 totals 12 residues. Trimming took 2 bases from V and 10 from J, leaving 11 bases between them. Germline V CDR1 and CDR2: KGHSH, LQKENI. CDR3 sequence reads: CASSPGGVGAFF. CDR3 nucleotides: TGTGCCAGCTCACCAGGAGGGGTCGGAGCTTTCTTT.

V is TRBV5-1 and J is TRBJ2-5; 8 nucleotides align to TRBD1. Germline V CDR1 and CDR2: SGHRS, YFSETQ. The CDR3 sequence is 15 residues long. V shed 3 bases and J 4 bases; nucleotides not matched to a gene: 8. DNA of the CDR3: TGCGCCAGCAGCTCAAGGACAGGGCCAGGAGAGACCCAGTACTTC. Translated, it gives CASSSRTGPGETQYF.

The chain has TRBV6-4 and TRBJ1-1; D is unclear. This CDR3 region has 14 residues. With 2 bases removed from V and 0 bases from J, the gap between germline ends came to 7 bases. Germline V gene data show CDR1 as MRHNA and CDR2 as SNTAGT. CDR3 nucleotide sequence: TGTGCCAGCAGTGACGAGGGATTGAACACTGAAGCTTTCTTT. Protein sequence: CASSDEGLNTEAFF.

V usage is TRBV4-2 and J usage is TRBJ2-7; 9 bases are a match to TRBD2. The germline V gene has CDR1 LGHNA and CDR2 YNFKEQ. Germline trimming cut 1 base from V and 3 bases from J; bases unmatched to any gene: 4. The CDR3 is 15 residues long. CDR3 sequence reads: CASSQASGNFYEQYF. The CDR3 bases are TGTGCCAGCAGCCAAGCTAGCGGGAATTTCTACGAGCAGTACTTC.

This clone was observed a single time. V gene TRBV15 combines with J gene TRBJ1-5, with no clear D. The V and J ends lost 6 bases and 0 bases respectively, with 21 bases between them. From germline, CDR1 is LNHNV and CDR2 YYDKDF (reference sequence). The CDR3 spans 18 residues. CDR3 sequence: CATRAQDSILYSNQPQHF. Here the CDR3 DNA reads TGTGCCACCAGGGCGCAGGATTCCATTCTTTATAGCAATCAGCCCCAGCATTTT. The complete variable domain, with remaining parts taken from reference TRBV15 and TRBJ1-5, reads DAMVIQNPRYQVTQFGKPVTLSCSQTLNHNVMYWYQQKSSQAPKLLFHYYDKDFNNEADTPDNFQSRRPNTSFCFLDIRSPGLGDTAMYLCATRAQDSILYSNQPQHFGDGTRLSIL.

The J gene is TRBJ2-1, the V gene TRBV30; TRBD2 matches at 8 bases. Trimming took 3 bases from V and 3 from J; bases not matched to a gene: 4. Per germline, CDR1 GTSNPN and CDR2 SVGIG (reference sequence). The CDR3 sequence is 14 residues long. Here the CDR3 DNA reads TGTGCCTGGAGAAAACGGGAGGGCTACAATGAGCAGTTCTTC. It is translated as CAWRKREGYNEQFF.

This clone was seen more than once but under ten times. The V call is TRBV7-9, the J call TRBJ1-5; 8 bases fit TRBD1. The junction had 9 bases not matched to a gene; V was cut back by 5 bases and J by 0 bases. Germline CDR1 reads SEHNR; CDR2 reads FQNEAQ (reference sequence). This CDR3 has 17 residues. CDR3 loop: CASSPKGTGYSNQPQHF. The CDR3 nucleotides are TGTGCCAGCAGCCCAAAGGGGACAGGTTATAGCAATCAGCCCCAGCATTTT.

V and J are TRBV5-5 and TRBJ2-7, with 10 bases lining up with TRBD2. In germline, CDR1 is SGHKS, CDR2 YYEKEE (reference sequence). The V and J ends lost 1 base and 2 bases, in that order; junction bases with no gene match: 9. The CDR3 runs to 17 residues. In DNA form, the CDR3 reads TGTGCCAGCAGCTTGATACTAGCGGGAACGATCCCCTACGAGCAGTACTTC. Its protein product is CASSLILAGTIPYEQYF.